The next 22 T cell receptor beta chains were all read from a single sample in a study of blood T cell repertoires in COVID-19. Here immunoSEQ multiplex PCR was the method, and the copy in TCRdb shows in-frame clones only, minus some. The profile covers more than 65,000 clones, with about 83% appearing a single time and 3.5% to 4% taken by the ten largest. The sequenced material came from peripheral blood. Receptor source: a man aged 50 or older with acute or convalescent COVID-19.

V is TRBV6-5 and J is TRBJ2-1, with 12 bases fitting TRBD2. The CDR3 spans 14 residues. Germline values: CDR1 MNHEY, CDR2 SVGAGI. The junction had 2 bases not matched to a gene; V was cut back by 7 bases and J by 4 bases. The CDR3 DNA follows: TGTGCCAGCAAGACTAGCGGGAGTTACAATGAGCAGTTCTTC. This translates into CASKTSGSYNEQFF.

The chain links TRBV29-1 to TRBJ2-3; 15 bases match TRBD2. Germline values: CDR1 SQVTM, CDR2 ANQGSEA. V dropped 7 bases and J dropped 7; count of bases not matched to a gene: 9. The CDR3 covers 15 residues. For the CDR3, the DNA is TGCAGCGCCGGAGGACTAGCGGGGGGGGCCAATACGCAGTATTTT. Its protein product is CSAGGLAGGANTQYF.

The chain carries TRBV25-1 and TRBJ1-4, with a possible D match to TRBD1 (5 bases). Trimming pared 7 bases from V and 5 bases from J, leaving 11 bases between. The CDR3 is made up of 13 amino acids. The germline V gene encodes CDR1 MGHDK and CDR2 SYGVNS. CDR3 sequence reads: CASTPRGNEKLFF. As DNA, the CDR3 is TGTGCCAGCACCCCCCGGGGGAATGAAAAACTGTTTTTT.

The sample holds a few counts of this clone. The chain couples TRBV5-6 to TRBJ2-2; 11 bases are shared with TRBD1. Germline CDR1 SGHDT, CDR2 YYEEEE. The CDR3 totals 17 residues. Trimming took 2 bases from V and 3 from J; bases not matched to a gene: 6. CDR3 sequence: CASSLYAGQGDTGELFF. CDR3 coding DNA: TGTGCCAGCAGCTTATATGCGGGACAGGGGGACACCGGGGAGCTGTTTTTT.

CDR3 protein: CASSHGLAQETQYF. In DNA, the CDR3 is TGCGCCAGCAGCCATGGCCTAGCCCAAGAGACCCAGTACTTC. The chain combines TRBV4-3 with TRBJ2-5; D may be TRBD2 (5 bases). Germline V gives CDR1 LGHNA, CDR2 YSLEER. Trimming pared 3 bases from V and 1 base from J, leaving 9 bases between. This CDR3 region has 14 residues.

The V and J genes are TRBV6-5 and TRBJ1-2; 11 positions match TRBD1. The V gene's germline CDR1 is MNHEY and CDR2 SVGAGI. This CDR3 contains 14 residues. V trimming: 5 bases; J trimming: 8 bases; junction bases outside the gene matches: 7. The CDR3 spells CASSPSGQGGGYTF. In DNA, the CDR3 is TGTGCCAGCAGTCCCTCGGGACAGGGGGGAGGCTACACCTTC.

V gene TRBV6-5 combines with J gene TRBJ2-7, with TRBD2 matching over 7 bases. J gave up 2 bases and V 0 bases, and 7 bases lay outside the gene matches. The CDR3 has 16 amino acids. Germline CDR1 reads MNHEY; CDR2 reads SVGAGI. CDR3 coding DNA: TGTGCCAGCAGTTACTCTGTGGGAGGGAGACCCTACGAGCAGTACTTC. Residues: CASSYSVGGRPYEQYF.

V gene TRBV27 combines with J gene TRBJ2-1, with 11 bases identical to TRBD2. From germline, CDR1 is MNHEY and CDR2 SMNVEV (reference sequence). The junction had 6 bases not matched to a gene; V was cut back by 5 bases and J by 0 bases. The CDR3 loop spans 17 amino acids. The CDR3 nucleotides are TGTGCCAGCAGTCCGTTAGCGGGAGGGATCTCCTACAATGAGCAGTTCTTC. Protein sequence: CASSPLAGGISYNEQFF.

This clone has just one count. V usage is TRBV19 and J usage is TRBJ1-4; TRBD1 agrees at 8 bases. The CDR3 has 14 residues. Trimming at V came to 5 bases and at J to 5 bases, leaving 4 bases not matched to a gene. CDR1 and CDR2 from the germline V gene are LNHDA and SQIVND (reference sequence). The CDR3 loop is CASSATGGNEKLFF. The CDR3 nucleotides are TGTGCCAGTAGTGCTACAGGGGGAAATGAAAAACTGTTTTTT.

This chain joins TRBV7-2 and TRBJ1-5, with TRBD1 matching over 9 bases. V was pared by 1 base and J by 6 bases, with 1 base of the junction left unmatched. The CDR3 extends over 14 amino acids. Germline V gives CDR1 SGHTA, CDR2 FQGNSA. The DNA for the CDR3 is TGTGCCAGCAGCTTAGGGGACAGGGCTCAGCCCCAGCATTTT. Amino acid sequence: CASSLGDRAQPQHF.

The rearrangement links TRBV10-3 to TRBJ1-2; no definite D call. CDR1 ENHRY and CDR2 SYGVKD come from the germline V gene. The CDR3 totals 19 residues. V lost 0 bases, J lost 4 bases, and 24 bases lay in between. CDR3 sequence (DNA): TGTGCCATCAGTGAGTCTCTACGCCGGGGAGGCGGGTCGAGCTATGGCTACACCTTC. This codes for CAISESLRRGGGSSYGYTF.

V and J are TRBV6-2 or TRBV6-3 and TRBJ2-1, with 9 nucleotides matching TRBD1. Germline lookup yields CDR1 MNHEY and CDR2 SVGEGT. The CDR3 is 15 amino acids. With V trimmed by 3 bases and J by 8 bases, 8 bases remained unmatched. The CDR3 loop reads CASSYNRDRDYEQFF. CDR3 nucleotide sequence: TGTGCCAGCAGTTATAACCGGGACAGGGACTATGAGCAGTTCTTC.

This chain links TRBV28 with TRBJ2-7; D remains ambiguous. This CDR3 has 12 amino acids. Germline V lookup: CDR1 MDHEN, CDR2 SYDVKM. Deletions cut 5 bases from V and 2 bases from J, with 7 bases between. The CDR3 here is CASSRRAYEQYF. In DNA, the CDR3 is TGTGCCAGCAGTCGAAGAGCCTACGAGCAGTACTTC.

The chain combines TRBV5-8 with TRBJ2-1; D gene ambiguous. The V end lost 4 bases, the J end lost 10 bases, and 12 bases lay between the germline ends. There are 12 residues in the CDR3. Germline assignment: CDR1 SGHTS and CDR2 YDEGEE. The CDR3 spells CASSPWAREQFF. DNA of the CDR3: TGTGCCAGCAGCCCCTGGGCAAGGGAGCAGTTCTTC.

The chain combines TRBV29-1 with TRBJ2-6, with 10 bases that match TRBD1. This CDR3 has 16 residues. The V gene's germline CDR1 is SQVTM and CDR2 ANQGSEA. Trimming removed 4 bases from V and 4 bases from J; junction bases left unmatched: 7. CDR3 in DNA: TGCAGCGTTGTGCGGGACAGGGGACCCGGGGCCAACGTCCTGACTTTC. This codes for CSVVRDRGPGANVLTF.

The V gene is TRBV27, the J gene TRBJ1-3; D remains ambiguous. The V end was cut by 6 bases, the J end by 3 bases, with 12 bases between. Germline CDR1 reads MNHEY; CDR2 reads SMNVEV (reference sequence). The CDR3 covers 14 residues. The CDR3 loop reads CASSRKPGGNTIYF. CDR3 sequence (DNA): TGTGCCAGCAGCCGCAAGCCTGGTGGAAACACCATATATTTT.

The chain couples TRBV19 to TRBJ1-4; D not resolved. CDR3 size: 11 residues. V was trimmed by 10 bases and J by 7 bases, leaving 10 bases between them. CDR1 is LNHDA and CDR2 is SQIVND in the germline V gene (reference sequence). In DNA form, the CDR3 reads TGTGCCACCTCTACTGGTGAAAAACTGTTTTTT. The encoded protein is CATSTGEKLFF. Full variable domain (missing parts from reference TRBV19 and TRBJ1-4): DGGITQSPKYLFRKEGQNVTLSCEQNLNHDAMYWYRQDPGQGLRLIYYSQIVNDFQKGDIAEGYSVSREKKESFPLTVTSAQKNPTAFYLCATSTGEKLFFGSGTQLSVL.

This clone was seen more than once but under ten times. This sequence joins TRBV5-1 and TRBJ1-2; TRBD1 is a possible D gene (5 bases). The germline V and J ends were trimmed by 0 bases and 3 bases, with 12 bases remaining between them. The CDR3 sequence is 15 residues long. Germline-derived CDR1 and CDR2 are SGHRS and YFSETQ. This chain's CDR3 is CASSLDRPIYYGYTF. CDR3 bases: TGCGCCAGCAGCTTGGACAGGCCGATTTACTATGGCTACACCTTC.

DNA for the CDR3: TGTGCCAGCAGCTTGTACGCAGGGATGAATTCACCCCTCCACTTT. Translation: CASSLYAGMNSPLHF. V is TRBV5-4 and J is TRBJ1-6; D might be TRBD1 (5 bases). The CDR3 totals 15 residues. Germline lookup yields CDR1 SGHNT and CDR2 YYREEE (reference sequence). V lost 1 base, J lost 7 bases, and 12 bases lay in between.

This sequence joins TRBV18 and TRBJ1-6, with unresolved D. Germline CDR1 KGHSH, CDR2 LQKENI. The CDR3 loop spans 16 amino acids. The V and J ends lost 2 bases and 4 bases respectively, with 12 bases between them. The DNA for the CDR3 is TGTGCCAGCTCACCAATAGAGCTGCTATATAATTCACCCCTCCACTTT. Protein: CASSPIELLYNSPLHF.

The chain has TRBV7-9 and TRBJ1-2; no reliable D call. The CDR3 is 15 residues long. Germline assignment: CDR1 SEHNR and CDR2 FQNEAQ (reference sequence). V was pared by 5 bases and J by 0 bases, with 13 bases between. The CDR3 sequence is CASSTFREANYGYTF. In DNA, the CDR3 is TGTGCCAGCAGCACCTTCCGGGAGGCTAACTATGGCTACACCTTC. The whole variable domain, remainder taken from reference TRBV7-9 and TRBJ1-2, is DTGVSQNPRHKITKRGQNVTFRCDPISEHNRLYWYRQTLGQGPEFLTYFQNEAQLEKSRLLSDRFSAERPKGSFSTLEIQRTEQGDSAMYLCASSTFREANYGYTFGSGTRLTVV.

The sample holds one count of this clone. The chain combines TRBV5-8 with TRBJ2-2; TRBD1 matches 8 bases. CDR3 length equals 15 residues. Germline assignment: CDR1 SGHTS and CDR2 YDEGEE. V lost 4 bases and J lost 4; bases outside the gene matches: 6. CDR3 in amino acids: CASSPRGRSTGELFF. CDR3 nucleotides: TGTGCCAGCAGCCCCAGGGGGCGCAGCACCGGGGAGCTGTTTTTT.